This passage covers 19 T cell receptor beta chains from one sample sequenced in a study of T cells in Graves' hyperthyroidism and ophthalmopathy. RNA transcripts gave rise to amplified TCR beta CDR3 regions. A set of HTBI primers served as the primers for a first-round RT-PCR of the TCR CDR3. TCRdb fed the multiplex PCR reads into MiXCR, producing one record per CDR3 protein. This sample has roughly 200,000 distinct CDR3 sequences; approximately 16% occur once, and the top ten carry around 47%. The sequencing input was blood. The receptors were gathered from a man aged 35-49 years with Graves' hyperthyroidism.

The rearrangement uses TRBV18 and TRBJ1-5; D unclear. Trimming left V 2 bases short and J 5 bases short, with 13 bases between. Germline loops: CDR1 KGHSH, CDR2 LQKENI. The CDR3 length is 15 residues. CDR3 protein: CASSPVGSPHQPQHF. As DNA, the CDR3 is TGTGCCAGCTCACCAGTGGGTTCCCCCCATCAGCCCCAGCATTTT.

This clonotype was counted at least ten times. The V gene is TRBV20-1, the J gene TRBJ1-2; D not resolved. The germline V and J ends were trimmed by 7 bases and 3 bases, with 9 bases remaining between them. CDR3 length: 11 amino acids. In germline, CDR1 is DFQATT, CDR2 SNEGSKA (reference sequence). CDR3 DNA: TGCAGTGTGAGGCAGGACTATGGCTACACCTTC. This codes for CSVRQDYGYTF.

This clonotype has a count of ten or more. The chain carries TRBV28 and TRBJ1-1, with unresolved D. The CDR3 has 15 amino acids. V lost 3 bases, J lost 2 bases, and 13 bases lay in between. Germline V gene sequence: CDR1 MDHEN, CDR2 SYDVKM. CDR3 nucleotide sequence: TGTGCCAGCAGTTTTTTCCCGGGGAGCAACACTGAAGCTTTCTTT. Residues: CASSFFPGSNTEAFF.

This clonotype was detected a few times. In nucleotides, the CDR3 is TGTGCCAGCAGTTACTTAAGGGGGCCAGGGGGAGGCAATGAGCAGTTCTTC. Residues: CASSYLRGPGGGNEQFF. This chain uses TRBV6-5 with TRBJ2-1; TRBD1 is a possible D gene (7 bases). CDR1 is MNHEY and CDR2 is SVGAGI in the germline V gene. Trimming pared 1 base from V and 6 bases from J, leaving 19 bases between. This CDR3 spans 17 amino acids.

The sample holds a few counts of this clonotype. V gene TRBV9 combines with J gene TRBJ1-1; 8 bases line up with TRBD1. Germline values: CDR1 SGDLS, CDR2 YYNGEE. This CDR3 has 15 amino acids. J gave up 10 bases and V 0 bases, and 11 bases lay outside the gene matches. The CDR3, as DNA: TGTGCCAGCAGCGTAGACGCTGGGACAGGTTTGGCAGCTTTCTTT. This codes for CASSVDAGTGLAAFF.

This clonotype has at least ten counts. V usage is TRBV19 and J usage is TRBJ2-2; the match to TRBD2 covers 13 bases. With 7 bases clipped from V and 2 bases from J, the junction kept 19 bases outside the gene matches. The CDR3 extends over 21 amino acids. Germline values: CDR1 LNHDA, CDR2 SQIVND (reference sequence). In DNA form, the CDR3 reads TGTGCCAGTAACCAATTATGGGCTAGGACTAGCGGGGGCCTTAACACCGGGGAGCTGTTTTTT. Translated: CASNQLWARTSGGLNTGELFF.

This clonotype came up a few times. This chain joins TRBV5-1 and TRBJ1-2; D gene ambiguous. Germline V gene data show CDR1 as SGHRS and CDR2 as YFSETQ. CDR3 size: 14 residues. V was shortened by 0 bases and J by 1 base, with 7 bases between the two germline ends. Here the CDR3 DNA reads TGCGCCAGCAGCTTGGCCGTCGGTAACTATGGCTACACCTTC. Its translation: CASSLAVGNYGYTF.

This clonotype was seen many times. The chain employs TRBV10-3 and TRBJ1-3; no reliable D call. CDR3 size: 12 residues. Deletions cut 0 bases from V and 3 bases from J, with 0 bases between. Germline CDR1 ENHRY, CDR2 SYGVKD. For the CDR3, the DNA is TGTGCCATCAGTGAGTCTGGAAACACCATATATTTT. This codes for CAISESGNTIYF.

The chain couples TRBV6-2 or TRBV6-3 to TRBJ2-7; D perhaps matches TRBD2 (6 bases). The germline V gene encodes CDR1 MNHEY and CDR2 SVGEGT. The CDR3 length is 15 residues. V gave up 2 bases and J gave up 2 bases, with 13 bases separating them. CDR3 DNA: TGTGCCAGCAGTTACGATCCGGGACTCACCTACGAGCAGTACTTC. Residues: CASSYDPGLTYEQYF.

This clonotype was seen at least ten times. V and J are TRBV7-9 and TRBJ2-3; D is uncertain. Between the trimmed V and J ends, which lost 1 base and 2 bases, there was a span of 7 bases. The CDR3 covers 14 residues. CDR1 and CDR2 from the germline V gene are SEHNR and FQNEAQ (reference sequence). This CDR3 is CASSLEGHTDTQYF. The CDR3 coding sequence is TGTGCCAGCAGCTTAGAGGGTCACACAGATACGCAGTATTTT.

As to this clonotype: Just one base apart from a much larger clone, this may be a read error. The gene calls are TRBV4-2 and TRBJ1-2; D is ambiguous. This CDR3 is built from 13 residues. Germline assignment: CDR1 LGHNA and CDR2 YNFKEQ. The CDR3 DNA is TGTGCCAACAGCCAAGTTCAGGACTATGGCTACACCTTC. Translating it yields CANSQVQDYGYTF.

This clonotype came up many times. The gene calls are TRBV7-3 and TRBJ2-1, with 12 bases that match TRBD2. Trimming took 5 bases from V and 1 from J; bases not matched to a gene: 9. This CDR3 comprises 18 residues. Looked up from germline, CDR1 is SGHTA and CDR2 is FQGTGA. CDR3 amino acids: CASSLRLAGVQSYNEQFF. CDR3 sequence (DNA): TGTGCCAGCAGCCTACGACTAGCGGGGGTGCAGTCCTACAATGAGCAGTTCTTC.

The chain recombines TRBV5-5 with TRBJ2-3; D is uncertain. The CDR3 has 15 residues. V was clipped by 0 bases and J by 6 bases, with 14 bases between them. CDR1 and CDR2 (germline): SGHKS, YYEKEE (reference sequence). CDR3 DNA: TGTGCCAGCAGCTTGGGACCCAGCAGCCCTGATACGCAGTATTTT. Amino acid sequence: CASSLGPSSPDTQYF.

This clonotype was seen at least ten times. The chain has TRBV29-1 and TRBJ2-2; the D is unclear. The CDR3 extends over 14 amino acids. Trimming shortened V by 7 bases and J by 2 bases, and 14 bases separated the two germline ends. Germline CDR1 is SQVTM and CDR2 is ANQGSEA. This CDR3 is CSGGGGRNTGELFF. CDR3 nucleotides: TGCAGCGGAGGTGGTGGTCGAAACACCGGGGAGCTGTTTTTT.

The V call is TRBV3-1, the J call TRBJ2-2; D may be TRBD1 (6 bases). Between the trimmed V and J ends, which lost 1 base and 4 bases, there was a span of 10 bases. CDR1 is LGHDT, CDR2 YNNKEL, per germline (reference sequence). This CDR3 contains 15 residues. CDR3 loop: CASSQAGVITGELFF. The CDR3 DNA reads TGTGCCAGCAGCCAAGCAGGGGTAATCACCGGGGAGCTGTTTTTT. Together with reference TRBV3-1 and TRBJ2-2, the CDR3 gives the full variable domain: DTAVSQTPKYLVTQMGNDKSIKCEQNLGHDTMYWYKQDSKKFLKIMFSYNNKELIINETVPNRFSPKSPDKAHLNLHINSLELGDSAVYFCASSQAGVITGELFFGEGSRLTVL.

This clonotype was seen only a few times. A much larger clone is a single base away; this may be a read error. This rearrangement joins TRBV7-3 to TRBJ2-2; a weak D match, TRBD1 (6 bases). CDR1 is SGHTA, CDR2 FQGTGA, per germline. Trimming removed 5 bases from V and 6 bases from J, with 16 bases in between. The CDR3 contains 15 residues. The CDR3 DNA is TGTGCCAGCAGCATGGCACGGGACAACGCCGGGGAGCTGTTTTTT. Translated: CASSMARDNAGELFF.

A word on this clonotype: A much more abundant neighbour one base away suggests this may be a read error. J is TRBJ1-6 and V is TRBV10-3; D remains ambiguous. CDR3 length: 13 amino acids. CDR1 is ENHRY and CDR2 is SYGVKD in the germline V gene. Trimming removed 0 bases at V and 9 bases at J, with 6 bases between. The CDR3 loop is CAISESMSSPLHF. CDR3 in DNA: TGTGCCATCAGTGAGTCCATGAGTTCACCCCTCCACTTT.

This clonotype was seen repeatedly, ten times or more. The DNA for the CDR3 is TGTGCCACCAGCAGAGATAAGCGAGACGAGCAGTACTTC. This codes for CATSRDKRDEQYF. The chain recombines TRBV15 with TRBJ2-7; D gene uncertain. The V gene's germline CDR1 is LNHNV and CDR2 YYDKDF (reference sequence). The ends were cut back, 0 bases at V and 5 bases at J, with 8 bases in the middle. This CDR3 comprises 13 residues.

This clonotype was counted ten times or more. DNA for the CDR3: TGTGCCACCAGCAGGGCATCCTCTGGGGCCAACGTCCTGACTTTC. As protein: CATSRASSGANVLTF. The J gene is TRBJ2-6, the V gene TRBV2, with a tentative D call TRBD1 (5 bases). Trimming took off 10 bases at V and 0 bases at J, with 13 bases between the two ends. The germline gives CDR1 SNHLY, CDR2 FYNNEI. There are 15 residues in the CDR3.